The 16 T cell receptor beta chains in this list originate from one sample, sequenced in a study of cytomegalovirus exposure and HLA in healthy donors. Both 60 Vbeta primers and 13 Jbeta primers went into the PCR. Method: immunoSEQ multiplex PCR; TCRdb's copy keeps in-frame clones and lacks some. This table has approximately 40,000 clones, roughly 85% appearing once. Sequencing was done on a sample of PBMCs. These receptors came from a woman aged 40 to 55 in good health and CMV-seropositive.

The CDR3 region has the DNA TGTGCCAGTAGTTCCCGAGGTAGCGGGGGGCCTCCCCAAGAGACCCAGTACTTC. Protein product: CASSSRGSGGPPQETQYF. The chain has TRBV19 and TRBJ2-5, with 10 bases matching TRBD2. Germline CDR1 LNHDA, CDR2 SQIVND (reference sequence). The CDR3 covers 18 residues. V was clipped by 5 bases and J by 1 base; unmatched bases: 13. The whole variable domain, filled in from reference TRBV19 and TRBJ2-5, reads DGGITQSPKYLFRKEGQNVTLSCEQNLNHDAMYWYRQDPGQGLRLIYYSQIVNDFQKGDIAEGYSVSREKKESFPLTVTSAQKNPTAFYLCASSSRGSGGPPQETQYFGPGTRLLVL.

The chain has TRBV28 and TRBJ1-3; 9 nucleotides agree with TRBD1. J was trimmed by 3 bases and V by 2 bases; bases with no gene match: 2. Germline CDR1 MDHEN, CDR2 SYDVKM. This CDR3 comprises 15 residues. This chain's CDR3 is CASSLGTGIGNTIYF. Written as DNA, the CDR3 is TGTGCCAGCAGTTTAGGGACAGGGATTGGAAACACCATATATTTT.

The genes are TRBV2 and TRBJ2-7, with D perhaps TRBD2 (7 bases). Trimming pared 8 bases from V and 3 bases from J, leaving 20 bases between. The CDR3 covers 15 residues. Looked up from germline, CDR1 is SNHLY and CDR2 is FYNNEI. DNA of the CDR3: TGTGCCAGCTCTATGGGGGGGGCGCGTCTCTACGAGCAGTACTTC. This gives the protein CASSMGGARLYEQYF.

The chain employs TRBV2 and TRBJ2-5; TRBD2 might be the D (5 bases). CDR1 SNHLY and CDR2 FYNNEI come from the germline V gene. Trimming removed 5 bases at V and 5 bases at J, with 12 bases between. This CDR3 region has 13 residues. The CDR3 loop is CASSPGIRETQYF. As DNA, the CDR3 is TGTGCCAGCAGTCCGGGGATTAGGGAGACCCAGTACTTC.

The chain uses TRBV7-9 and TRBJ1-1; TRBD1 matches at 10 bases. The junction had 5 bases not matched to a gene; V was cut back by 5 bases and J by 11 bases. Per the germline V gene, CDR1 is SEHNR and CDR2 is FQNEAQ (reference sequence). This CDR3 has 12 amino acids. The DNA for the CDR3 is TGTGCCAGCAGCCCCTGGGACAGGGGCGCTTTCTTT. Translation gives CASSPWDRGAFF.

About this clone: At one end, the junction sequence differs from germline, possibly due to a read error. Other DNA sequences in the sample encode the same CDR3. The chain carries TRBV15 and TRBJ2-5; 13 nucleotides line up with TRBD2. The V gene's germline CDR1 is LNHNV and CDR2 YYDKDF (reference sequence). This CDR3 contains 16 residues. The CDR3 sequence is CATRIATSGGQETQYF. As DNA, the CDR3 is TGCGCCACCAGAATCGCGACTAGCGGGGGGCAAGAGACCCAGTACTTC.

J is TRBJ2-5 and V is TRBV6-6, with TRBD2 as a possible D gene (6 bases). The J call may be wrong; the DNA end is better matched by TRBJ2-7. The CDR3 totals 13 residues. Germline CDR1 is MNHNY and CDR2 is SVGAGI (reference sequence). The CDR3 nucleotides read TGTGCCACCTCCGGCGGGACGGTCAACGAGCAGTACTTC. Its protein is CATSGGTVNEQYF.

This chain joins TRBV9 and TRBJ2-7, with D maybe TRBD1 (6 bases). V was clipped by 0 bases and J by 4 bases, with 11 bases between them. The CDR3 loop spans 14 amino acids. Per germline, CDR1 SGDLS and CDR2 YYNGEE. DNA of the CDR3: TGTGCCAGCAGCGTAGCAACAGGGCAGTACGAGCAGTACTTC. This codes for CASSVATGQYEQYF. Supplemented by reference TRBV9 and TRBJ2-7, the full variable domain reads DSGVTQTPKHLITATGQRVTLRCSPRSGDLSVYWYQQSLDQGLQFLIQYYNGEERAKGNILERFSAQQFPDLHSELNLSSLELGDSALYFCASSVATGQYEQYFGPGTRLTVT.

This clone has a handful of counts. CDR3 in amino acids: CASSDQGSNSPLHF. In DNA, the CDR3 is TGTGCCAGCAGTGATCAGGGTAGCAATTCACCCCTCCACTTT. J is TRBJ1-6 and V is TRBV25-1; TRBD1 might be the D (5 bases). V lost 3 bases and J lost 7, with 10 bases in between. Germline CDR1 reads MGHDK; CDR2 reads SYGVNS. This CDR3 is 14 amino acids long.

The V call is TRBV5-4, the J call TRBJ2-7; perhaps TRBD1 as D (5 bases). This CDR3 contains 15 residues. The V end lost 1 base, the J end lost 1 base, and 12 bases lay between the germline ends. CDR1 SGHNT and CDR2 YYREEE come from the germline V gene (reference sequence). CDR3 loop: CASSLRQGGSYEQYF. The DNA of the CDR3 is TGTGCCAGCAGCTTGAGGCAGGGCGGATCCTACGAGCAGTACTTC.

V is TRBV7-9 and J is TRBJ2-3, with 11 bases fitting TRBD2. V was pared by 5 bases and J by 8 bases, with 9 bases of the junction left unmatched. Germline V gene data show CDR1 as SEHNR and CDR2 as FQNEAQ (reference sequence). This CDR3 is 15 amino acids long. Here the CDR3 reads CASSATSGAPTTQYF. The CDR3 DNA is TGTGCCAGCAGCGCGACTAGCGGGGCCCCGACTACGCAGTATTTT.

The chain joins TRBV25-1 to TRBJ2-4, with D tentatively TRBD2 (5 bases). Trimming took off 1 base at V and 7 bases at J, with 11 bases between the two ends. The V gene's germline CDR1 is MGHDK and CDR2 SYGVNS. The CDR3 has 14 amino acids. The CDR3 reads CASSESLGENIQYF. DNA of the CDR3: TGTGCCAGCAGTGAATCTCTTGGGGAGAACATTCAGTACTTC.

The chain is built from TRBV6-5 and TRBJ1-1; TRBD1 aligns across 7 bases. V gave up 5 bases and J gave up 7 bases; unmatched junction bases: 10. Germline V lookup: CDR1 MNHEY, CDR2 SVGAGI. This CDR3 spans 14 amino acids. For the CDR3, the DNA is TGTGCCAGCAGTCGAAGGACAGGAGGGCTTGAAGCTTTCTTT. This sequence encodes CASSRRTGGLEAFF.

The J gene is TRBJ2-3, the V gene TRBV21-1; TRBD2 is the table's D call and was not checked against the DNA. TRBV21-1 represents a pseudogene. The CDR3 length is 14 residues. CDR3 coding DNA: TGTGCCGGGGGTAGCGGGGGCCTCACAGATACGCAGTATTTT. This translates into CAGGSGGLTDTQYF.

V and J are TRBV28 and TRBJ1-2; 8 bases fit TRBD1. Germline assignment: CDR1 MDHEN and CDR2 SYDVKM. The CDR3 totals 16 residues. With V trimmed by 6 bases and J by 4 bases, 13 bases remained unmatched. The DNA for the CDR3 is TGTGCCAGCAGCCCCTCCGGACAGGGAACCTCCTATGGCTACACCTTC. It yields the protein CASSPSGQGTSYGYTF.

V usage is TRBV28 and J usage is TRBJ2-5, with D tentatively TRBD2 (5 bases). V was pared by 5 bases and J by 7 bases, with 17 bases between. CDR3 size: 14 residues. In germline, CDR1 is MDHEN, CDR2 SYDVKM. The CDR3 protein is CASSRDVDFVTQYF. Written as DNA, the CDR3 is TGTGCCAGCAGTCGGGATGTTGATTTCGTGACCCAGTACTTC.